The TCR beta chain described here comes from a study of technical replicates of blood from several donors. The germline V gene encodes CDR1 SGDLS and CDR2 YYNGEE. The CDR3 is 15 amino acids. The V gene lost 3 bases and the J gene lost 3 bases, with 13 bases spanning the gap. Assay used: immunoSEQ multiplex PCR; TCRdb lists only in-frame clones, some missing. The data show around 70,000 clones, around 97% seen once. This clone was picked up one time. The sequenced sample consisted of T cells isolated from PBMCs. The chain links TRBV9 to TRBJ1-5; unclear D gene. This TCR came from a human donor in good health. CDR3 nucleotide sequence: TGTGCCAGCAGCGCGGCGGGATCTCTCAATCAGCCCCAGCATTTT. This translates into CASSAAGSLNQPQHF.